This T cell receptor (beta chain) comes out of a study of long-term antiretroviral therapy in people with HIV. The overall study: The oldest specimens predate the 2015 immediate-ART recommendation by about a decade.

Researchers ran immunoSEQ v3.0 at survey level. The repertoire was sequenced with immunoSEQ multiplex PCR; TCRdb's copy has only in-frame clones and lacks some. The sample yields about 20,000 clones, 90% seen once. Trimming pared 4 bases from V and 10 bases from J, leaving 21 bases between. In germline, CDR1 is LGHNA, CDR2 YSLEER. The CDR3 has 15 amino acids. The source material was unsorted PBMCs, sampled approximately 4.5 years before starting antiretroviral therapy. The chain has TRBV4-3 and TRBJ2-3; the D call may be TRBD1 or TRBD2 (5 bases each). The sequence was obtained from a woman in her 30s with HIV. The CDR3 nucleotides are TGCGCCAGCAGCCGTGGGACCCACGGGTCATTTGCGCAGTATTTT. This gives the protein CASSRGTHGSFAQYF.